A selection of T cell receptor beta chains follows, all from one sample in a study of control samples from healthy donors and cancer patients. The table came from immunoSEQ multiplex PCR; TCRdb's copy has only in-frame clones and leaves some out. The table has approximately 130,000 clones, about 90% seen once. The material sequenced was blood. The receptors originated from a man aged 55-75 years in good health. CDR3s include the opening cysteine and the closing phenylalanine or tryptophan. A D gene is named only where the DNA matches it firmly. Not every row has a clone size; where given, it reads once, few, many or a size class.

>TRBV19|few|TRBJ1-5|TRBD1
CASTSLDRGLNQPQHF
TGTGCCAGTACTTCGCTTGACAGGGGGCTCAATCAGCCCCAGCATTTT
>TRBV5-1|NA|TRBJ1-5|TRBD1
CASSVPRDRGNQPQHF
TGCGCCAGCAGCGTACCCCGGGACAGGGGCAATCAGCCCCAGCATTTT
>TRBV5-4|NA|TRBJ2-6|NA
CASSLDNSGANVLTF
TGTGCCAGCAGCTTAGACAACTCTGGGGCCAACGTCCTGACTTTC
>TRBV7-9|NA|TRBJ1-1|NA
CASSPLGRVDLMEAFF
TGTGCCAGCAGCCCCCTGGGCAGGGTGGATTTAATGGAAGCTTTCTTT
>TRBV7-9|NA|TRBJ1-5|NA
CASSLGREAGGNQPQHF
TGTGCCAGCAGCTTAGGTCGGGAAGCCGGGGGCAATCAGCCCCAGCATTTT
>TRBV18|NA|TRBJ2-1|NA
CASSPVGDSYNEQFF
TGTGCCAGCTCACCAGTAGGGGACTCCTACAATGAGCAGTTCTTC
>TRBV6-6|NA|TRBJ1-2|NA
CASSRDETGGYTF
TGTGCCAGCAGTCGGGACGAAACGGGAGGCTACACCTTC
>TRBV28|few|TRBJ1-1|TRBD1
CASSLLGGQAEAFF
TGTGCCAGCAGTTTATTAGGAGGACAGGCTGAAGCTTTCTTT
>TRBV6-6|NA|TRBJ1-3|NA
CASSRTASGNTIYF
TGTGCCAGCAGTAGGACAGCCTCTGGAAACACCATATATTTT
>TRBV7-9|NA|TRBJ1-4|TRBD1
CASSRDRGREEKLFF
TGTGCCAGCAGCCGTGACAGGGGGAGGGAGGAAAAACTGTTTTTT